This TCR beta chain was captured in a study of T-cell memory formation after mild COVID-19. Overall study: Largely, TCR clusters stayed within a single donor. General observations from the study: Second-wave clones with a day 37 peak had unconfirmed SARS-CoV-2 specificity.

With regard to this clonotype: No antigen is known for it.

TCRdb ran MiXCR on the 5' RACE reads and lists one entry per CDR3 protein. The sample has under 650,000 distinct CDR3 sequences; more than 15% are singletons. V was cut by 2 bases and J by 5 bases, with 14 bases left in between. The CDR3 has 15 residues. The germline gives CDR1 SGHTA, CDR2 FQGTGA. The sequence was collected from an adult woman who had mild COVID-19 (a few samples of this study predate the infection). Cell type and time point are not known. The sequencing input was PBMCs or a T cell subset sorted from them (not recorded which). This chain connects TRBV7-3 to TRBJ2-3, with D possibly TRBD2 on 6 matching bases. The CDR3 loop is CASSLPGGAGDTQYF. The CDR3 DNA is TGTGCCAGCAGCTTACCCGGGGGTGCTGGAGATACGCAGTATTTT. The entire variable domain, with the rest obtained from reference TRBV7-3 and TRBJ2-3, is as follows: GAGVSQTPSNKVTEKGKYVELRCDPISGHTALYWYRQSLGQGPEFLIYFQGTGAADDSGLPNDRFFAVRPEGSVSTLKIQRTERGDSAVYLCASSLPGGAGDTQYFGPGTRLTVL.